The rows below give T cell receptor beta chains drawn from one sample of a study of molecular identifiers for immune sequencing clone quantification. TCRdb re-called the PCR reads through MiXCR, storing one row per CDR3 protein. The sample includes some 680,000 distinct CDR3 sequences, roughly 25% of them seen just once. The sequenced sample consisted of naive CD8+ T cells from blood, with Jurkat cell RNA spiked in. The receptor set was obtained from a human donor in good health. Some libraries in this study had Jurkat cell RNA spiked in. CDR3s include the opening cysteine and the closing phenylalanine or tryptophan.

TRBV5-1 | CASSGGGGAYEQFF
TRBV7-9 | CASSPPGSGGYEQYF
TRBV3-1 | CASSQAPSGVTKNIQYF
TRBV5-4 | CASSFRVTSGGVYEQYF
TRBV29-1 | CSAINLTGGANNEQFF
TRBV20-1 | CSARELGTPLSEQYF
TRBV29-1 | CSVVSPGLDNEQFF
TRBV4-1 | CASSRGQGGTEAFF
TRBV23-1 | CASSHRSAGLDQPQHF
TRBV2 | CASSLGSLGNTEAFF
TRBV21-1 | CASSIGLAGRYTQYF
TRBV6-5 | CASSYGPMPRGETQYF
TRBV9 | CASSRETSGSYEQYF
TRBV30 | CAWSVGQGSYEQYF
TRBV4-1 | CASSPLKTGLGEQFF
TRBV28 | CATGISGEYEQYF
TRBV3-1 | CASSQVDNPNYGYTF
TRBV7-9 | CASSTSTGGFWETQYF
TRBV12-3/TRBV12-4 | CASSPPGALNTEAFF
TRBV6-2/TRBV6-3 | CASSYSVYENQPQHF